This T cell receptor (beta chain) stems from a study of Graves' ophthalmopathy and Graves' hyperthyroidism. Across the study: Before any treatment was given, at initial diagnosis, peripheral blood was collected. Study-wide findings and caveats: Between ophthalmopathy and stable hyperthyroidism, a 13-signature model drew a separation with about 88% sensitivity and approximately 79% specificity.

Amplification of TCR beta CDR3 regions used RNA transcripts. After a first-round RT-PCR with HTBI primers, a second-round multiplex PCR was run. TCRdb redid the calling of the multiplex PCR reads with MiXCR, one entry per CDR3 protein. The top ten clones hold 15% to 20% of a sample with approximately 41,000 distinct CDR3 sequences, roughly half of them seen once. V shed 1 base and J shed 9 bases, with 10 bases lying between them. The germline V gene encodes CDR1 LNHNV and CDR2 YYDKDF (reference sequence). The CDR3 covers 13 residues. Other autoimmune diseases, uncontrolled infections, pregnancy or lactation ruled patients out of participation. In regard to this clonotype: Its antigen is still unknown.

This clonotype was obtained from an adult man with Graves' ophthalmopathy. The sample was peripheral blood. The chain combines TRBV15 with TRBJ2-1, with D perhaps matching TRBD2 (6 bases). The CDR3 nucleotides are TGTGCCACCAGCAGAGCGGGAGCAGGTGAGCAGTTCTTC. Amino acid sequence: CATSRAGAGEQFF.